The clone carrying this T cell receptor beta chain was seen a handful of times. The target antigen is unknown. Starting material for RNA and DNA co-extraction consisted of roughly 18-34 mg of unsorted bulk tissue. Among the patients, all had chronic HBV infection and none had been treated. TCR beta cDNA was made from 400 to 500 ng total RNA with a constant-region primer. Library construction for TCR beta comprised three nested multiplex PCR rounds performed with slightly modified ARM-PCR. Investigators reported that the first two PCR rounds, at about 11 cycles each, used TRBV1-TRBV30 forward primers with a C-beta reverse primer. Using its own MiXCR run on the multiplex PCR reads, TCRdb lists one record per CDR3 protein. The sample has under 130,000 distinct CDR3 sequences; roughly 80% are singletons. This CDR3 is built from 14 residues. CDR1 and CDR2 from the germline V gene are MNHNS and SASEGT. These data originate in a study of tumor-infiltrating lymphocytes in primary liver carcinoma. Study conclusions and caveats: It was tumor-adjacent and tumor-blood pairs that overlapped less than tumor region pairs did.

The sequencing input was liver tumor tissue from sampling region 3. As for subset: tumor region T3, left-lateral pole. V gene TRBV6-1 combines with J gene TRBJ2-6, with D tentatively TRBD1 (6 bases). The TCR comes from a middle-aged man with primary liver carcinoma and hepatitis B virus infection. The chain's CDR3 is CANSEQGRANVLTF. The CDR3 DNA follows: TGTGCTAACAGTGAACAGGGAAGGGCCAACGTCCTGACTTTC.